The 29 T cell receptor beta chains given below trace back to one sample, sequenced in a study of T cells in Graves' hyperthyroidism and ophthalmopathy (dated by TCRdb to the late 2010s). The library was built by means of multiplex PCR. The listed sequencing device is Illumina HiSeq 2000. Amplification of TCR beta CDR3 regions was carried out from RNA transcripts. The TCR CDR3 was subjected to a first round of RT-PCR using the HTBI primer set and the Qiagen OneStep RT-PCR kit. TCRdb reworked the public reads: Q25 trimming with fastp, MiXCR clone assembly, productive beta chains retained. All rows with the same CDR3 protein become a single entry with the most common DNA and genes. The sample contains 600,000 to 850,000 distinct CDR3 sequences, under 20% of them found a single time. The top ten clones comprise roughly a sixth of the sample. The sample comprised blood. The receptor set was obtained from a woman between 45 and 65 years old with Graves' hyperthyroidism that later progressed to Graves' ophthalmopathy.

At least ten counts were recorded for this clonotype. The rearrangement uses TRBV11-2 and TRBJ2-7, with 11 bases fitting TRBD2. The CDR3 extends over 15 amino acids. Germline-derived CDR1 and CDR2 are SGHAT and FQNNGV. V lost 0 bases, J lost 9 bases, and 7 bases stayed unmatched. The CDR3 sequence is CASSLDLAGGIWQYF. CDR3 nucleotides: TGTGCCAGCAGCTTAGATCTAGCGGGGGGAATTTGGCAGTACTTC.

The CDR3 coding sequence is TGTGCCAGCAGCGTGGGACTAGCGGCCTCCTACGAGCAGTACTTC. Residues: CASSVGLAASYEQYF. The rearrangement links TRBV9 to TRBJ2-7; TRBD2 matches at 11 bases. CDR3 length: 15 residues. The germline gives CDR1 SGDLS, CDR2 YYNGEE. Germline trimming cut 2 bases from V and 0 bases from J; bases unmatched to any gene: 1. Together with reference TRBV9 and TRBJ2-7, the CDR3 gives the full variable domain: DSGVTQTPKHLITATGQRVTLRCSPRSGDLSVYWYQQSLDQGLQFLIQYYNGEERAKGNILERFSAQQFPDLHSELNLSSLELGDSALYFCASSVGLAASYEQYFGPGTRLTVT.

This clonotype turned up a few times. This chain links TRBV6-1 with TRBJ2-6, with 7 bases identical to TRBD1. This CDR3 region has 17 residues. V was clipped by 7 bases and J by 1 base; unmatched bases: 10. Germline V gene lookup returns CDR1 MNHNS and CDR2 SASEGT. This CDR3 is CASTQTGLRSGANVLTF. CDR3 DNA sequence: TGTGCCAGCACCCAGACAGGGTTACGGTCTGGGGCCAACGTCCTGACTTTC.

This clonotype was found a few times. The V and J genes are TRBV6-2 or TRBV6-3 and TRBJ1-2; no clear D gene. Trimming shortened V by 6 bases and J by 0 bases, and 20 bases separated the two germline ends. The CDR3 contains 17 residues. Germline V gene data show CDR1 as MNHEY and CDR2 as SVGEGT. For the CDR3, the DNA is TGTGCCAGCAGCCGCGAAATTGGGGAGGCAGCTAACTATGGCTACACCTTC. This translates into CASSREIGEAANYGYTF.

This clonotype was counted a few times. The chain recombines TRBV6-1 with TRBJ2-3, with D unclear. The V and J ends lost 7 bases and 0 bases respectively, with 17 bases between them. This CDR3 contains 16 residues. The germline V gene has CDR1 MNHNS and CDR2 SASEGT. The CDR3 reads CASTLPDLPSTDTQYF. DNA for the CDR3: TGTGCCAGCACCCTCCCGGATCTTCCCAGCACAGATACGCAGTATTTT.

In its sample, this clonotype was seen many times. V gene TRBV7-8 combines with J gene TRBJ2-1, with 8 positions matching TRBD2. The CDR3 has 14 residues. Germline V lookup: CDR1 SGHVS, CDR2 FQNEAQ. The V gene end was trimmed by 5 bases and the J gene end by 6 bases; junction bases not matched to a gene: 6. This CDR3 reads CASSEGLAPNEQFF. The CDR3 DNA sequence: TGTGCCAGCAGCGAAGGACTAGCTCCCAATGAGCAGTTCTTC. Based on the CDR3 plus reference TRBV7-8 and TRBJ2-1, the full variable domain is GAGVSQSPRYKVAKRGQDVALRCDPISGHVSLFWYQQALGQGPEFLTYFQNEAQLDKSGLPSDRFFAERPEGSVSTLKIQRTQQEDSAVYLCASSEGLAPNEQFFGPGTRLTVL.

The rearrangement uses TRBV10-2 and TRBJ2-4; maybe TRBD2 (6 bases). The CDR3 totals 14 residues. V was pared by 0 bases and J by 8 bases, with 11 bases between. CDR1 is WSHSY, CDR2 SAAADI, per germline. CDR3 protein: CASSESRGMDIQYF. CDR3 nucleotide sequence: TGCGCCAGCAGTGAGTCACGGGGGATGGACATTCAGTACTTC.

This clonotype was picked up many times. The CDR3 spells CASSLDSRVTNYGYTF. The CDR3 bases are TGTGCCAGCAGCTTAGATTCGAGGGTAACTAACTATGGCTACACCTTC. The chain couples TRBV7-9 to TRBJ1-2; D call uncertain. This CDR3 region has 16 residues. Germline V gene data show CDR1 as SEHNR and CDR2 as FQNEAQ (reference sequence). The V and J ends lost 1 base and 0 bases respectively, with 12 bases between them.

V and J are TRBV10-3 and TRBJ1-2, with 8 bases matching TRBD1. The CDR3 extends over 15 amino acids. Per the germline V gene, CDR1 is ENHRY and CDR2 is SYGVKD. Losses at the gene ends were 6 bases for V and 4 bases for J; bases not matched to a gene: 10. The CDR3, as DNA: TGTGCCATCAGCGGACAGGGAGTTTCTATCTATGGCTACACCTTC. Protein sequence: CAISGQGVSIYGYTF.

CDR3 DNA: TGTGCCAGCAGCCCCAGGACGTGGATTTATAGCAATCAGCCCCAGCATTTT. This translates into CASSPRTWIYSNQPQHF. The rearrangement uses TRBV12-3 or TRBV12-4 and TRBJ1-5, with D uncertain. This CDR3 is 17 amino acids long. V gave up 6 bases and J gave up 0 bases, with 18 bases separating them.

V usage is TRBV19 and J usage is TRBJ2-7; weak D call: TRBD2 (5 bases). CDR3 length equals 12 residues. The germline CDR1 and CDR2 sequences are LNHDA and SQIVND (reference sequence). V was cut by 9 bases and J by 2 bases, with 11 bases left in between. Here the CDR3 DNA reads TGTGCCAGCGGGAACCCCCCCTACGAGCAGTACTTC. This translates into CASGNPPYEQYF.

The sample holds a few counts of this clonotype. The V gene is TRBV27, the J gene TRBJ1-6; D unresolved. Trimming removed 5 bases at V and 7 bases at J, with 12 bases between. Germline V gene sequence: CDR1 MNHEY, CDR2 SMNVEV (reference sequence). CDR3 length equals 14 residues. CDR3 in amino acids: CASSPPGPNSPLHF. The CDR3 region has the DNA TGTGCCAGCAGTCCGCCGGGCCCGAATTCACCCCTCCACTTT.

This clonotype occurred many times. V and J are TRBV20-1 and TRBJ2-3, with 8 positions matching TRBD2. The CDR3 is 14 residues long. The V gene end was trimmed by 6 bases and the J gene end by 2 bases; junction bases not matched to a gene: 7. The germline V gene has CDR1 DFQATT and CDR2 SNEGSKA (reference sequence). The CDR3 loop is CSASLAAYTDTQYF. The DNA of the CDR3 is TGCAGTGCGTCACTAGCGGCCTACACAGATACGCAGTATTTT.

The chain recombines TRBV20-1 with TRBJ1-1; D may be TRBD1 (6 bases). This CDR3 spans 16 amino acids. CDR1 is DFQATT and CDR2 is SNEGSKA in the germline V gene (reference sequence). Between the trimmed V and J ends, which lost 2 bases and 5 bases, there was a span of 21 bases. CDR3 coding DNA: TGCAGTGCTAGACCCGGGACATCCCGCTTGAGGACTGAAGCTTTCTTT. Translating gives CSARPGTSRLRTEAFF.

This clonotype was observed many times. CDR3 region: CASSQLNEKLFF. DNA of the CDR3: TGTGCCAGCAGCCAACTTAATGAAAAACTGTTTTTT. The chain employs TRBV3-1 and TRBJ1-4; unclear D gene. Germline V gives CDR1 LGHDT, CDR2 YNNKEL (reference sequence). The CDR3 extends over 12 amino acids. Between the trimmed V and J ends, which lost 2 bases and 4 bases, there was a span of 2 bases.

This clonotype came up a few times. The chain carries TRBV2 and TRBJ1-4; D is possibly TRBD1 (5 bases). CDR1 and CDR2 from the germline V gene are SNHLY and FYNNEI. V dropped 5 bases and J dropped 2 bases, with 12 bases sitting between them. The CDR3 spans 15 residues. The CDR3, as DNA: TGTGCCAGCAGTCTAGGGACCAATACTAATGAAAAACTGTTTTTT. It codes for CASSLGTNTNEKLFF.

The CDR3 region has the DNA TGCAGCGTTGATTGGGGGACTAGCGGGGGGCTTAGGGATGAGCAGTTCTTC. Protein sequence: CSVDWGTSGGLRDEQFF. The chain employs TRBV29-1 and TRBJ2-1; TRBD2 matches at 15 bases. Per germline, CDR1 SQVTM and CDR2 ANQGSEA. The CDR3 length is 17 residues. The junction had 11 bases not matched to a gene; V was cut back by 3 bases and J by 8 bases.

There are many counts of this clonotype. The chain couples TRBV12-3 or TRBV12-4 to TRBJ2-1; 7 bases align to TRBD1. This CDR3 is built from 19 residues. Losses at the gene ends were 3 bases for V and 4 bases for J; bases not matched to a gene: 18. In DNA form, the CDR3 reads TGTGCCAGCAGTTTTTCCAAGACAGGGTTTTTCCCCTATTACAATGAGCAGTTCTTC. Translation gives CASSFSKTGFFPYYNEQFF.

This clonotype was seen at least ten times. CDR3 in DNA: TGTGCCAGCAGTGCTCTAGCGGGGGGGCGGAACACAGATACGCAGTATTTT. Its translation is CASSALAGGRNTDTQYF. This chain joins TRBV6-1 and TRBJ2-3, with 12 bases aligning to TRBD2. The CDR3 contains 17 residues. Germline V gene lookup returns CDR1 MNHNS and CDR2 SASEGT. The J segment lost 2 bases and the V segment lost 4 bases, leaving 7 bases of the junction unmatched.

This clonotype has ten or more counts. The chain is built from TRBV12-3 or TRBV12-4 and TRBJ1-1, with D possibly TRBD1 on 5 matching bases. This CDR3 comprises 16 residues. V was cut by 6 bases and J by 5 bases, with 22 bases left in between. CDR3 protein: CASSETWGKEGTEAFF. The CDR3 DNA reads as TGTGCCAGCAGCGAGACTTGGGGGAAGGAAGGGACTGAAGCTTTCTTT.

This chain joins TRBV19 and TRBJ1-5; the match to TRBD1 covers 9 bases. This CDR3 contains 14 residues. Trimming at V came to 9 bases and at J to 4 bases, leaving 7 bases not matched to a gene. CDR1 is LNHDA, CDR2 SQIVND, per germline (reference sequence). In DNA form, the CDR3 reads TGTGCCAGCCAAACAGGGGGCGAAAATCAGCCCCAGCATTTT. The encoded protein is CASQTGGENQPQHF.

The V call is TRBV4-2, the J call TRBJ2-4; D perhaps matches TRBD1 (6 bases). This CDR3 is built from 13 residues. The V gene's germline CDR1 is LGHNA and CDR2 YNFKEQ. The ends were cut back, 5 bases at V and 7 bases at J, with 12 bases in the middle. The DNA for the CDR3 is TGTGCCAGCAGCGAAGCAGGGGAGAACATTCAGTACTTC. This codes for CASSEAGENIQYF.

This clonotype was observed a few times. The chain carries TRBV6-1 and TRBJ1-2; 9 nucleotides agree with TRBD1. The CDR3 loop spans 14 amino acids. With V trimmed by 6 bases and J by 4 bases, 6 bases remained unmatched. Germline V lookup: CDR1 MNHNS, CDR2 SASEGT. The CDR3 here is CASRGQGGGYGYTF. Here the CDR3 DNA reads TGTGCCAGCAGGGGACAGGGAGGCGGCTATGGCTACACCTTC.

The rearrangement links TRBV2 to TRBJ2-4, with D possibly matching TRBD2 (5 bases). The CDR3 has 16 amino acids. V lost 3 bases and J 0 bases, leaving 12 bases between the germline ends. The germline V gene encodes CDR1 SNHLY and CDR2 FYNNEI. CDR3 in DNA: TGTGCCAGCAGTGATTTCGGGGTTTCAGCCAAAAACATTCAGTACTTC. Translation: CASSDFGVSAKNIQYF.

The chain couples TRBV6-1 to TRBJ2-5; D is possibly TRBD2 (5 bases). Germline V gene lookup returns CDR1 MNHNS and CDR2 SASEGT. Trimming removed 6 bases from V and 0 bases from J, with 14 bases in between. This CDR3 comprises 15 residues. CDR3 coding DNA: TGTGCCAGCAGACACCGGTTCGGGGACCAAGAGACCCAGTACTTC. It encodes CASRHRFGDQETQYF.

A few counts support this clonotype. The CDR3 DNA sequence: TGTGCCTGGAGTGACGGGGCCTCCTACGAGCAGTACTTC. It yields the protein CAWSDGASYEQYF. The V call is TRBV30, the J call TRBJ2-7; either TRBD1 or TRBD2 may supply D (5 bases each). Trimming shortened V by 1 base and J by 0 bases, and 7 bases separated the two germline ends. The CDR3 is 13 residues long. From germline, CDR1 is GTSNPN and CDR2 SVGIG (reference sequence).

This clonotype was found many times. The chain joins TRBV20-1 to TRBJ1-3, with D uncertain. Germline V lookup: CDR1 DFQATT, CDR2 SNEGSKA (reference sequence). This CDR3 has 14 amino acids. V lost 2 bases to trimming and J lost 1 base, with 9 bases between them. CDR3 DNA sequence: TGCAGTGCTAGAAGAGGAGGATCTGGAAACACCATATATTTT. Translated: CSARRGGSGNTIYF.

As for this clonotype: The junction does not match germline at one end; this may be a read error. The CDR3 sequence is CANSPRGGWTDTQYF. The DNA for the CDR3 is TGTGCCAACAGCCCGCGGGGGGGCTGGACAGATACGCAGTATTTT. The rearrangement joins TRBV3-1 to TRBJ2-3; 9 bases are shared with TRBD2. This CDR3 region has 15 residues. The germline V gene has CDR1 LGHDT and CDR2 YNNKEL (reference sequence).

Only a few counts were recorded for this clonotype. V and J are TRBV6-5 and TRBJ2-7; D gene unclear. Germline CDR1 and CDR2: MNHEY and SVGAGI. CDR3 size: 15 residues. V was cut by 2 bases and J by 0 bases, with 11 bases left in between. Here the CDR3 DNA reads TGTGCCAGCAGTTACCCCCCACCCAGCTCCTACGAGCAGTACTTC. Its protein is CASSYPPPSSYEQYF.